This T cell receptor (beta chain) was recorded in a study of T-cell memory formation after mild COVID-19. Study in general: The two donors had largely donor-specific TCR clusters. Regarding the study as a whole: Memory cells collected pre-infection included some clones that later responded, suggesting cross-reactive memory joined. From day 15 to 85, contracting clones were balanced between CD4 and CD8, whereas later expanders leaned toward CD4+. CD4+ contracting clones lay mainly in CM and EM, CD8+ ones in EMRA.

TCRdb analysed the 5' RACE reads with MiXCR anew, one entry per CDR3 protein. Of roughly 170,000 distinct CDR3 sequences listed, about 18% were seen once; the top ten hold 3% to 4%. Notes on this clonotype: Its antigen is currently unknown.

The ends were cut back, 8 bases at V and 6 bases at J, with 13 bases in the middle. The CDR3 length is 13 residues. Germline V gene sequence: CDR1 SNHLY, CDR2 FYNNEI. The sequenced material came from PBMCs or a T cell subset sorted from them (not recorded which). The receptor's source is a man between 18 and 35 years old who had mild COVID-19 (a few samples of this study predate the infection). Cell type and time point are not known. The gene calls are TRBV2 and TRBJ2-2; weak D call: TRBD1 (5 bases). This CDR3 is CASAKQAAGELFF. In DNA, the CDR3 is TGTGCCAGCGCTAAACAGGCGGCCGGGGAGCTGTTTTTT.